This TCR beta chain was captured in a study of T-cell reconstitution after alpha-beta-depleted transplantation in children (dated by TCRdb to 2015 to 2016). Background on the whole study: T-cell immune reconstitution after TCRalphabeta/CD19-depleted allogeneic hematopoietic cell transplantation in children was quantitatively tracked in the study by means of TCR repertoire profiling.

The library was generated by PCR. This sample was sequenced with an Illumina HiSeq 2500. TCR libraries were prepared with molecular barcoding, using unique molecular identifiers to normalize TCRbeta repertoire quantification. TCRdb trimmed the raw reads at Q25, called clones with MiXCR and kept productive beta chains. Identical CDR3 proteins give one entry, which carries the most common genes and DNA. The table for this sample lists about 220,000 distinct CDR3 sequences; roughly 18% of them were counted only once. Of the sample, about 41% is held by the ten largest clones. This specimen's treatment or condition label, interpreted: allogeneic hematopoietic cell transplantation with graft depleted of TCRalphabeta T cells and CD19 B cells. TCRalphabeta/CD19-depleted allogeneic hematopoietic cell grafts were given to the transplant recipients, all of whom were children. This clonotype was counted only a few times. This receptor's antigen is unknown. Base qualities were left out, and no much larger clone turns up one base away.

The CDR3 covers 15 residues, taking in both the cysteine and the phenylalanine. CDR3 DNA is the only sequence kept; it has 45 bases, read in frame from the first base. V loses 6 bases, J loses 5 bases, and the germline ends lie 19 bases apart. Beyond this particular receptor, the publication reports: The high TCRbeta diversity at day 60 in some patients was ascribed to recipient T cells and intrathymic progenitors that had survived conditioning. Hyperexpanded clone frequencies declined over subsequent months; after one year, T-cell counts and TCRbeta diversity were mostly attributed to newly produced T cells. Apparently early alphabetaT-cell count recovery about two months after transplant reportedly relied on only several hundred rapidly expanded clones derived from non-depleted graft cells.

The sequence is built from TRBV12-3 or TRBV12-4 and TRBJ1-1; a weak D assignment points to TRBD1 (6 bases agree). The sample was PBMCs, mostly from graft donor cells, taken 360 days after TCRalphabeta/CD19-depleted stem cell transplant. The TCR was taken from a male patient aged 2 to 9 who had a stem cell transplant for acute lymphoblastic leukemia, so the T cells may come from the graft donor. The DNA is as follows: TGTGCCAGCAGCTGGGGAGGCAGGGGAGGGACTGAAGCTTTCTTT. It is translated as CASSWGGRGGTEAFF.